This T cell receptor (beta chain) was profiled in a study of control samples from healthy donors and cancer patients. The protocol was immunoSEQ multiplex PCR, while the TCRdb copy is restricted to in-frame clones and leaves out a portion. The sample includes 60,000 to 85,000 clones, around 94% of them seen just once. The V and J ends lost 4 bases and 10 bases respectively, with 20 bases between them. Germline CDR1 reads LGHNA; CDR2 reads YSLEER. CDR3 size: 15 residues. The rearrangement links TRBV4-3 to TRBJ2-1; a possible D gene is TRBD2 (6 bases). The TCR originated in a woman aged 60 to 75 in good health. The sequencing sample was made of blood. CDR3 sequence: CASSRGTGRQGEQFF. Here the CDR3 DNA reads TGCGCCAGCAGCCGCGGGACTGGGAGACAAGGGGAGCAGTTCTTC.